The T cell receptor beta chain under discussion was sequenced for a study of Graves' ophthalmopathy and Graves' hyperthyroidism. Study overall: Peripheral blood collection took place at initial diagnosis, before any treatment.

As the template, RNA transcripts were used to amplify TCR beta CDR3 regions. An initial RT-PCR round employing HTBI primers preceded a second-round multiplex PCR. TCRdb ran MiXCR on the multiplex PCR reads and lists one entry per CDR3 protein. This repertoire shows hundreds of thousands of distinct CDR3 sequences, roughly 21% found once; its top ten account for roughly 3%. The PBMCs had their origin in around 10 ml of fresh peripheral blood. This clonotype was counted a few times. What it recognizes is unknown. Given a much more abundant clone one base away, this may be a read error. General observations from the study: Ophthalmopathy and stable hyperthyroidism were discriminated by a 13-signature model, with over 85% sensitivity and 70% to 84% specificity. Blood shared most expanded thyroid clonotypes above 0.001 frequency.

This CDR3 is 14 amino acids long. CDR1 and CDR2 (germline): GTSNPN, SVGIG (reference sequence). Sequencing was performed on peripheral blood. The clonotype originates from a woman aged 18 to 35 with stable Graves' hyperthyroidism. The rearrangement joins TRBV30 to TRBJ1-6, with D maybe TRBD1 (6 bases). The CDR3, as DNA: TGTGCCTGGAACCAGGGGTCTTGGGATTCACACCTCCACTTT. It translates to CAWNQGSWDSHLHF.